A single sample gave rise to the 8 T cell receptor beta chains below, sequenced in a study of OX40 agonist ivuxolimab in advanced cancers. Sequencing was performed with immunoSEQ multiplex PCR; in TCRdb, only in-frame clones are kept and a portion is missing. Of over 50,000 clones listed, 85% to 90% are singletons. This sample comprised CD4+ or CD8+ T cells sorted from blood, obtained in a trial of the OX40 agonist ivuxolimab. Receptor source: an adult with an advanced solid tumor such as melanoma, head and neck, liver or kidney cancer.

The chain uses TRBV12-2 and TRBJ1-3; the DNA was not compared with TRBD1, the D call given in the table. TRBV12-2 is classified as a pseudogene. The CDR3 contains 19 residues. Written as DNA, the CDR3 is TGTGCAAGTCGCTTGGGACAGGCCCAAGCAGGGGTCTCTGGAAACACCATATATTTT. Its translation: CASRLGQAQAGVSGNTIYF.

The V call is TRBV18, the J call TRBJ1-1, with TRBD1 identical over 7 bases. CDR1 KGHSH and CDR2 LQKENI come from the germline V gene. Trimming at V came to 2 bases and at J to 11 bases, leaving 8 bases not matched to a gene. The CDR3 length is 13 residues. The CDR3 DNA sequence: TGTGCCAGCTCACCAGGTCAGGGGGAGAAGGCTTTCTTT. Protein product: CASSPGQGEKAFF.

A note on this clone: An end of the junction differs from the germline gene, which may be a read error. This chain uses TRBV5-4 with TRBJ1-4; 7 bases agree with TRBD1. Per germline, CDR1 SGHNT and CDR2 YYREEE (reference sequence). CDR3 length: 12 amino acids. The CDR3 region is CASSAQQGRTSF. CDR3 sequence (DNA): TGTGCCAGCAGCGCCCAACAGGGGCGGACGAGCTTT. The whole variable domain, remainder taken from reference TRBV5-4 and TRBJ1-4, is ETGVTQSPTHLIKTRGQQVTLRCSSQSGHNTVSWYQQALGQGPQFIFQYYREEENGRGNFPPRFSGLQFPNYSSELNVNALELDDSALYLCASSAQQGRTSFGSGTQLSVL.

This chain uses TRBV14 with TRBJ1-1; no definite D call. Trimming took off 1 base at V and 7 bases at J, with 10 bases between the two ends. This CDR3 contains 13 residues. Germline V gene data show CDR1 as SGHDN and CDR2 as FVKESK. The CDR3 loop reads CASSQALSDEAFF. The CDR3 DNA reads as TGTGCCAGCAGCCAAGCCCTATCCGATGAAGCTTTCTTT.

The sample holds one count of this clone. CDR3 sequence: CSALRLYEQYF. The CDR3, as DNA: TGCAGTGCTCTTAGACTATACGAGCAGTACTTC. The chain combines TRBV20-1 with TRBJ2-7, with D perhaps matching TRBD2 (5 bases). Per germline, CDR1 DFQATT and CDR2 SNEGSKA (reference sequence). This CDR3 comprises 11 residues. The germline V and J ends were trimmed by 5 bases and 4 bases, with 9 bases remaining between them.

The J gene is TRBJ1-6, the V gene TRBV27; D ambiguous. There are 15 residues in the CDR3. Trimming left V 2 bases short and J 7 bases short, with 12 bases between. Germline V lookup: CDR1 MNHEY, CDR2 SMNVEV (reference sequence). Here the CDR3 reads CASSLRSLGNSPLHF. In nucleotides, the CDR3 is TGTGCCAGCAGTTTACGCTCATTAGGAAATTCACCCCTCCACTTT.

This chain connects TRBV6-1 to TRBJ2-7; 13 nucleotides agree with TRBD2. CDR1 is MNHNS and CDR2 is SASEGT in the germline V gene. V was clipped by 11 bases and J by 9 bases; unmatched bases: 13. The CDR3 has 14 amino acids. This CDR3 reads CAGMTSGRTVVQYF. Written as DNA, the CDR3 is TGTGCCGGTATGACTAGCGGGAGGACAGTAGTGCAGTACTTC.

The chain combines TRBV27 with TRBJ1-2; D gene uncertain. The germline V gene encodes CDR1 MNHEY and CDR2 SMNVEV (reference sequence). The CDR3 extends over 13 amino acids. Trimming stripped 4 bases from V and 4 bases from J, with 10 bases between. DNA of the CDR3: TGTGCCAGCAGTTCCACAGCGTTCTATGGCTACACCTTC. Translated, it gives CASSSTAFYGYTF.